The 32 T cell receptor beta chains below come from one sample, sequenced in a study of T cell repertoires in cytomegalovirus infection. Using its own MiXCR run on the reads, TCRdb lists one record per CDR3 protein. Of approximately 500,000 distinct CDR3 sequences listed, more than 15% are singletons. Sequencing used CD8+ T cells from PBMCs. The receptor set was obtained from a human donor in good health (CMV status not recorded). Some clones in this sample may be carry-over from other donors' samples.

This clonotype was observed many times. The chain carries TRBV7-3 and TRBJ2-7, with TRBD2 matching 8 bases. The CDR3 totals 15 residues. Germline CDR1 is SGHTA and CDR2 is FQGTGA. The junction had 5 bases not matched to a gene; V was cut back by 4 bases and J by 0 bases. The CDR3, as DNA: TGTGCCAGCAGCTACAAGCGGGGGAGCTCCTACGAGCAGTACTTC. Translating it yields CASSYKRGSSYEQYF.

This chain connects TRBV4-2 to TRBJ2-7; unclear D gene. The V gene's germline CDR1 is LGHNA and CDR2 YNFKEQ. Trimming removed 1 base from V and 5 bases from J, with 6 bases in between. The CDR3 contains 12 residues. Here the CDR3 reads CASSQVGDEQYF. Here the CDR3 DNA reads TGTGCCAGCAGCCAAGTTGGGGACGAGCAGTACTTC.

This clonotype has only a few counts. The rearrangement uses TRBV30 and TRBJ2-1, with a possible D match to TRBD2 (5 bases). Germline CDR1 is GTSNPN and CDR2 is SVGIG (reference sequence). The CDR3 length is 15 residues. V lost 0 bases, J lost 0 bases, and 9 bases lay in between. CDR3 sequence reads: CAWSVSGSSYNEQFF. The DNA for the CDR3 is TGTGCCTGGAGTGTCAGCGGTAGCTCCTACAATGAGCAGTTCTTC. Filled out from reference TRBV30 and TRBJ2-1, the complete variable domain reads SQTIHQWPATLVQPVGSPLSLECTVEGTSNPNLYWYRQAAGRGLQLLFYSVGIGQISSEVPQNLSASRPQDRQFILSSKKLLLSDSGFYLCAWSVSGSSYNEQFFGPGTRLTVL.

This clonotype has at least ten counts. V usage is TRBV14 and J usage is TRBJ1-1; possibly TRBD1 for D (5 bases). This CDR3 is built from 20 residues. Looked up from germline, CDR1 is SGHDN and CDR2 is FVKESK. The V and J ends lost 0 bases and 3 bases respectively, with 26 bases between them. The CDR3 nucleotides are TGTGCCAGCAGCCAAGATTGGCGCCCAGGGACGCAGGGACTTTACACTGAAGCTTTCTTT. This gives the protein CASSQDWRPGTQGLYTEAFF.

Many counts were recorded for this clonotype. The chain combines TRBV7-9 with TRBJ2-5; 11 bases are shared with TRBD2. This CDR3 region has 15 residues. J gave up 0 bases and V 5 bases, and 2 bases lay outside the gene matches. Germline-derived CDR1 and CDR2 are SEHNR and FQNEAQ (reference sequence). CDR3 coding DNA: TGTGCCAGCAGCCGACTAGCGGGGTACCAAGAGACCCAGTACTTC. It translates to CASSRLAGYQETQYF.

This chain links TRBV18 with TRBJ2-4, with a tentative D call TRBD2 (6 bases). Germline V CDR1 and CDR2: KGHSH, LQKENI. The CDR3 extends over 14 amino acids. Trimming pared 3 bases from V and 7 bases from J, leaving 13 bases between. CDR3 loop: CASSPYGGSNIQYF. DNA for the CDR3: TGTGCCAGCTCACCTTACGGAGGGTCTAACATTCAGTACTTC.

The table lists this clonotype with many counts. V usage is TRBV28 and J usage is TRBJ1-1; 7 bases line up with TRBD1. The CDR3 has 14 amino acids. V shed 4 bases and J 5 bases; nucleotides not matched to a gene: 7. Germline CDR1 reads MDHEN; CDR2 reads SYDVKM. CDR3 in amino acids: CASSSTGTWTEAFF. The DNA of the CDR3 is TGTGCCAGCAGTTCGACAGGGACTTGGACTGAAGCTTTCTTT.

The sample holds a few counts of this clonotype. This chain uses TRBV5-5 with TRBJ1-2, with D maybe TRBD1 (5 bases). Trimming took off 5 bases at V and 7 bases at J, with 18 bases between the two ends. The germline CDR1 and CDR2 sequences are SGHKS and YYEKEE (reference sequence). The CDR3 consists of 14 residues. The CDR3: CASRQPGGKRGYTF. The DNA of the CDR3 is TGTGCCAGCAGGCAGCCGGGGGGGAAGCGTGGCTACACCTTC.

In this sample, this clonotype turned up many times. V and J are TRBV11-2 and TRBJ2-3, with a tentative D call TRBD2 (6 bases). CDR1 SGHAT and CDR2 FQNNGV come from the germline V gene. Trimming pared 0 bases from V and 0 bases from J, leaving 13 bases between. The CDR3 is made up of 17 amino acids. CDR3 protein: CASSLDPSSESTDTQYF. CDR3 coding DNA: TGTGCCAGCAGCTTAGATCCCTCTAGCGAGAGCACAGATACGCAGTATTTT.

At least ten counts were recorded for this clonotype. The chain combines TRBV7-9 with TRBJ2-3; 12 bases match TRBD1. V lost 5 bases and J lost 4; bases outside the gene matches: 7. Germline V gives CDR1 SEHNR, CDR2 FQNEAQ (reference sequence). CDR3 length equals 16 residues. CDR3 amino acids: CASSPRDRGHADTQYF. DNA of the CDR3: TGTGCCAGCAGCCCCCGGGACAGGGGGCATGCAGATACGCAGTATTTT.

In its sample, this clonotype was seen many times. The chain is built from TRBV12-3 or TRBV12-4 and TRBJ1-1; 10 bases map to TRBD1. V trimming: 6 bases; J trimming: 7 bases; junction bases outside the gene matches: 5. This CDR3 has 13 amino acids. The CDR3 loop reads CASSTGTGVEAFF. CDR3 DNA: TGTGCCAGCAGCACCGGGACAGGGGTTGAAGCTTTCTTT.

There are many counts of this clonotype. The chain couples TRBV7-8 to TRBJ1-1; D is undetermined. Germline CDR1 reads SGHVS; CDR2 reads FQNEAQ. The V and J ends lost 0 bases and 6 bases respectively, with 11 bases between them. The CDR3 has 14 amino acids. This chain's CDR3 is CASSLADWVAEAFF. CDR3 nucleotides: TGTGCCAGCAGCTTAGCGGACTGGGTGGCTGAAGCTTTCTTT.

The DNA for the CDR3 is TGTGCCAGCAGCGAATACTCGTACCAAGAGACCCAGTACTTC. Translating gives CASSEYSYQETQYF. This chain connects TRBV6-2 or TRBV6-3 to TRBJ2-5, with D unclear. There are 14 residues in the CDR3. V lost 6 bases to trimming and J lost 0 bases, with 11 bases between them. Germline loops: CDR1 MNHEY, CDR2 SVGEGT.

This clonotype appeared once. This chain joins TRBV20-1 and TRBJ1-5, with D possibly being TRBD1 (5 bases). Germline assignment: CDR1 DFQATT and CDR2 SNEGSKA (reference sequence). This CDR3 spans 15 amino acids. Deletions cut 0 bases from V and 6 bases from J, with 15 bases between. CDR3 sequence reads: CSARDQRGQGQPQHF. DNA for the CDR3: TGCAGTGCTAGAGATCAACGCGGGCAGGGTCAGCCCCAGCATTTT.

In its sample, this clonotype was seen many times. The CDR3 reads CASSFGGVSPYNEQFF. The CDR3 DNA is TGTGCCAGCAGCTTCGGCGGTGTGAGTCCTTACAATGAGCAGTTCTTC. V usage is TRBV7-3 and J usage is TRBJ2-1; the D is unclear. V lost 3 bases and J 4 bases, leaving 16 bases between the germline ends. From germline, CDR1 is SGHTA and CDR2 FQGTGA. The CDR3 runs 16 residues.

Concerning this clonotype: This may be a read error: a much more frequent sequence differs by one nucleotide. J is TRBJ1-2 and V is TRBV7-9; D gene ambiguous. The V gene's germline CDR1 is SEHNR and CDR2 FQNEAQ (reference sequence). The CDR3 is made up of 11 amino acids. The CDR3 here is CASSLEYVYTF. CDR3 coding DNA: TGTGCCAGCAGCTTAGAGTATGTCTACACCTTC.

The table lists this clonotype with many counts. The chain carries TRBV11-2 and TRBJ1-1; D perhaps matches TRBD1 (5 bases). V was cut by 3 bases and J by 3 bases, with 8 bases left in between. Per germline, CDR1 SGHAT and CDR2 FQNNGV. This CDR3 is 13 amino acids long. Here the CDR3 DNA reads TGTGCCAGCAGCTTCTTCAGGGACACTGAAGCTTTCTTT. This codes for CASSFFRDTEAFF. Supplemented by reference TRBV11-2 and TRBJ1-1, the full variable domain reads EAGVAQSPRYKIIEKRQSVAFWCNPISGHATLYWYQQILGQGPKLLIQFQNNGVVDDSQLPKDRFSAERLKGVDSTLKIQPAKLEDSAVYLCASSFFRDTEAFFGQGTRLTVV.

This clonotype showed up many times. CDR3 residues: CASSLLSGPSSYNSPLHF. For the CDR3, the DNA is TGTGCCAGCAGCTTATTATCAGGGCCCAGCTCCTATAATTCACCCCTCCACTTT. The J gene is TRBJ1-6, the V gene TRBV5-6; TRBD1 might be the D (5 bases). Trimming removed 2 bases from V and 0 bases from J, with 15 bases in between. Germline V gene sequence: CDR1 SGHDT, CDR2 YYEEEE. This CDR3 is built from 18 residues.

Note on this clonotype: A much larger clonotype is one base distant, so this may be a read error. This chain links TRBV11-2 with TRBJ1-4; TRBD1 agrees at 9 bases. The CDR3 has 16 residues. In germline, CDR1 is SGHAT, CDR2 FQNNGV. Trimming at V came to 6 bases and at J to 3 bases, leaving 8 bases not matched to a gene. The CDR3 protein is CASRSPDRGANEKLFF. The DNA for the CDR3 is TGTGCCAGCAGATCGCCGGACAGGGGTGCTAATGAAAAACTGTTTTTT. The complete variable domain, with remaining parts taken from reference TRBV11-2 and TRBJ1-4, reads EAGVAQSPRYKIIEKRQSVAFWCNPISGHATLYWYQQILGQGPKLLIQFQNNGVVDDSQLPKDRFSAERLKGVDSTLKIQPAKLEDSAVYLCASRSPDRGANEKLFFGSGTQLSVL.

This rearrangement joins TRBV2 to TRBJ2-5; D might be TRBD2 (6 bases). CDR1 and CDR2 (germline): SNHLY, FYNNEI. V gave up 1 base and J gave up 0 bases, with 9 bases separating them. The CDR3 is made up of 15 amino acids. The CDR3 DNA reads TGTGCCAGCAGTGAAGTAGCGGCCGACCAAGAGACCCAGTACTTC. Protein product: CASSEVAADQETQYF.

J is TRBJ2-1 and V is TRBV2; weak D call: TRBD2 (6 bases). The germline V gene encodes CDR1 SNHLY and CDR2 FYNNEI. With 7 bases removed from V and 6 bases from J, the gap between germline ends came to 16 bases. The CDR3 contains 14 residues. CDR3 bases: TGTGCCAGCAAAGCCAGCGGGTATTTCAATGAGCAGTTCTTC. Its translation: CASKASGYFNEQFF.

The chain recombines TRBV20-1 with TRBJ2-3, with 11 positions matching TRBD2. V was clipped by 5 bases and J by 6 bases; unmatched bases: 4. The CDR3 loop spans 13 amino acids. CDR1 is DFQATT and CDR2 is SNEGSKA in the germline V gene (reference sequence). CDR3 sequence reads: CSARSGGADTQYF. The CDR3 DNA sequence: TGCAGTGCTCGTAGCGGGGGGGCCGATACGCAGTATTTT.

The CDR3 coding sequence is TGTGCCACCAGCAGGACAGGGGGTGACTACGAGCAGTACTTC. This codes for CATSRTGGDYEQYF. The V call is TRBV15, the J call TRBJ2-7, with 9 bases lining up with TRBD1. This CDR3 is 14 amino acids long. Germline lookup yields CDR1 LNHNV and CDR2 YYDKDF (reference sequence). V was pared by 3 bases and J by 3 bases, with 3 bases of the junction left unmatched. Using reference TRBV15 and TRBJ2-7 for the parts outside the CDR3, the full variable domain is DAMVIQNPRYQVTQFGKPVTLSCSQTLNHNVMYWYQQKSSQAPKLLFHYYDKDFNNEADTPDNFQSRRPNTSFCFLDIRSPGLGDTAMYLCATSRTGGDYEQYFGPGTRLTVT.

The chain uses TRBV27 and TRBJ2-2, with D perhaps being TRBD1 or TRBD2 (5 bases each). This CDR3 has 15 residues. Germline V gives CDR1 MNHEY, CDR2 SMNVEV (reference sequence). The V gene lost 5 bases and the J gene lost 3 bases, with 13 bases spanning the gap. The CDR3 DNA sequence: TGTGCCAGCAGTCAGAGGGGCAGGTACACCGGGGAGCTGTTTTTT. This gives the protein CASSQRGRYTGELFF.

At least ten counts were recorded for this clonotype. J is TRBJ2-1 and V is TRBV7-9; no definite D call. This CDR3 contains 13 residues. Germline V lookup: CDR1 SEHNR, CDR2 FQNEAQ (reference sequence). Trimming stripped 5 bases from V and 7 bases from J, with 12 bases between. The CDR3 region is CASSPPLGNEQFF. Here the CDR3 DNA reads TGTGCCAGCAGCCCCCCCCTGGGAAATGAGCAGTTCTTC.

This clonotype was observed many times. The V call is TRBV4-1, the J call TRBJ2-7, with a possible D match to TRBD2 (6 bases). The CDR3 totals 13 residues. Germline CDR1 and CDR2: MGHRA and YSYEKL. V lost 4 bases and J 5 bases, leaving 12 bases between the germline ends. The CDR3 loop reads CASSLRSGDEQYF. DNA for the CDR3: TGCGCCAGCAGCCTCCGATCGGGGGACGAGCAGTACTTC.

This clonotype was recorded a few times. The genes are TRBV27 and TRBJ2-7; 10 positions agree with TRBD2. Germline lookup yields CDR1 MNHEY and CDR2 SMNVEV (reference sequence). V lost 6 bases and J lost 5; bases outside the gene matches: 7. This CDR3 contains 14 residues. This CDR3 is CASRTSGVRNEQYF. Here the CDR3 DNA reads TGTGCCAGCAGAACTAGCGGGGTAAGGAACGAGCAGTACTTC.

This clonotype was detected ten times or more. The J gene is TRBJ2-3, the V gene TRBV10-2, with 7 bases fitting TRBD1. Germline V lookup: CDR1 WSHSY, CDR2 SAAADI. The CDR3 covers 14 residues. The V gene end was trimmed by 4 bases and the J gene end by 1 base; junction bases not matched to a gene: 2. This CDR3 is CASSVGQRTDTQYF. CDR3 DNA: TGCGCCAGCAGTGTGGGACAGCGCACAGATACGCAGTATTTT.

This clonotype has at least ten counts. V is TRBV7-8 and J is TRBJ2-3; the D call may be TRBD1 or TRBD2 (7 bases each). Trimming took off 4 bases at V and 5 bases at J, with 19 bases between the two ends. CDR1 SGHVS and CDR2 FQNEAQ come from the germline V gene. The CDR3 is made up of 16 amino acids. The CDR3 DNA follows: TGTGCCAGCAGCTCCAGACTAGCCAGACAGGGAGATACGCAGTATTTT. It yields the protein CASSSRLARQGDTQYF.

V and J are TRBV10-2 and TRBJ2-7; TRBD2 matches 7 bases. This CDR3 spans 13 amino acids. Germline loops: CDR1 WSHSY, CDR2 SAAADI. With 8 bases clipped from V and 3 bases from J, the junction kept 7 bases outside the gene matches. The CDR3 region is CASSRLADYEQYF. CDR3 DNA: TGCGCCAGCTCCAGACTAGCCGACTACGAGCAGTACTTC.

In this sample, this clonotype turned up many times. The chain employs TRBV7-6 and TRBJ2-7, with 7 positions matching TRBD1. With 1 base clipped from V and 7 bases from J, the junction kept 7 bases outside the gene matches. This CDR3 is built from 14 residues. Per germline, CDR1 SGHVS and CDR2 FNYEAQ. CDR3 sequence: CASSLEEQGWEQYF. The CDR3 region has the DNA TGTGCCAGCAGCTTAGAGGAACAGGGGTGGGAGCAGTACTTC.

In this sample, this clonotype turned up many times. The CDR3: CASSPGTGRLYEQYF. Here the CDR3 DNA reads TGTGCCAGCAGCCCGGGGACAGGGAGGCTCTACGAGCAGTACTTC. V gene TRBV7-9 combines with J gene TRBJ2-7, with TRBD1 matching over 9 bases. The CDR3 has 15 residues. J was trimmed by 3 bases and V by 5 bases; bases with no gene match: 8. Germline values: CDR1 SEHNR, CDR2 FQNEAQ (reference sequence).